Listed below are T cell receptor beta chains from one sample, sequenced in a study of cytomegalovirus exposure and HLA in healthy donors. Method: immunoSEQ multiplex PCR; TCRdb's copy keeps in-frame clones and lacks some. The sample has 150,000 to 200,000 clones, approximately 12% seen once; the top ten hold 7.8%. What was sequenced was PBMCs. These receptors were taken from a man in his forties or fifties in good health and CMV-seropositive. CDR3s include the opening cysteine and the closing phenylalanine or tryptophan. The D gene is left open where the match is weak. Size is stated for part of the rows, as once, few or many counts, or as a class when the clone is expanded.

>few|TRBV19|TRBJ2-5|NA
CASSPSPFQARETQYF
TGTGCCAGTAGTCCATCCCCCTTTCAGGCCCGGGAGACCCAGTACTTC
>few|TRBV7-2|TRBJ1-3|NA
CASSLSGDVGNTIYF
TGTGCCAGCAGCTTGTCGGGGGACGTAGGAAACACCATATATTTT
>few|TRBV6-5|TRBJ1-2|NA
CASAETGGDYGYTF
TGTGCCAGCGCGGAAACTGGGGGGGACTATGGCTACACCTTC
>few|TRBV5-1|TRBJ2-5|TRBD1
CASSPRTGDETQYF
TGCGCCAGCAGCCCCCGTACAGGGGACGAGACCCAGTACTTC
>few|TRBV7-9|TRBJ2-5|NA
CASSLGQTNQETQYF
TGTGCCAGCAGCTTAGGTCAGACAAATCAAGAGACCCAGTACTTC
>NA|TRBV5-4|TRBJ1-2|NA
CASSLEQGRGYTF
TGTGCCAGCAGCTTGGAACAGGGTCGTGGCTACACCTTC
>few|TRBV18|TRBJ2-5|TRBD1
CASSPIRGSQETQYF
TGTGCCAGCTCACCCATCAGGGGGTCCCAAGAGACCCAGTACTTC
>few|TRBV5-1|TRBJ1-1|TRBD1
CASSLLDRGATEAFF
TGCGCCAGCAGCCTTTTGGACAGGGGGGCCACTGAAGCTTTCTTT
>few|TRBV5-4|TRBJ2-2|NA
CASSLVGGGTGELFF
TGTGCCAGCAGCTTGGTAGGCGGAGGGACCGGGGAGCTGTTTTTT
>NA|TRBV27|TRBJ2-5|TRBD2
CASSPGGHQETQYF
TGTGCCAGCAGCCCGGGGGGGCACCAAGAGACCCAGTACTTC
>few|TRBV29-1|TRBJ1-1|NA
CSAMKTVTEAFF
TGCAGCGCTATGAAGACAGTCACTGAAGCTTTCTTT
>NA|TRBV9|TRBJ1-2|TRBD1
CASSAEGTGWYGYTF
TGTGCCAGCAGCGCGGAGGGGACAGGGTGGTATGGCTACACCTTC
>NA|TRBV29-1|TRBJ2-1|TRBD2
CSVETSGIYDEQFF
TGCAGCGTTGAAACTAGCGGGATTTACGATGAGCAGTTCTTC
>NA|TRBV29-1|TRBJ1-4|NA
CSVEFGAGNEKLFF
TGCAGCGTTGAGTTTGGGGCGGGGAATGAAAAACTGTTTTTT
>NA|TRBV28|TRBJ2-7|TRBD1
CASSPGQHSYEQYF
TGTGCCAGCAGCCCGGGACAGCACTCCTACGAGCAGTACTTC
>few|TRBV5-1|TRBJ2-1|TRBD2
CASSLGGGAYNEQFF
TGCGCCAGCAGCTTGGGTGGGGGGGCCTACAATGAGCAGTTCTTC
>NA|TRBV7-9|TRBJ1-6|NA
CASSTDTSYNSPLHF
TGTGCCAGCAGCACCGACACCTCCTATAATTCACCCCTCCACTTT
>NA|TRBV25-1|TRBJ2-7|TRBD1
CASSDRDRGRCEQYF
TGTGCCAGCAGTGACCGGGACAGGGGCAGGTGCGAGCAGTACTTC
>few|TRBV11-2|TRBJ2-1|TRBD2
CASSLGGRAGGDNEQFF
TGTGCCAGCAGCTTAGGCGGCCGAGCGGGGGGTGACAATGAGCAGTTCTTC
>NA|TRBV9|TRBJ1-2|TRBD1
CASSVFDRTGNYGYTF
TGTGCCAGCAGCGTTTTTGATAGGACAGGGAACTATGGCTACACCTTC
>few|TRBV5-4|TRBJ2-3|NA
CASSLAGLAGNTDTQYF
TGTGCCAGCAGCTTGGCTGGGCTGGCGGGGAACACAGATACGCAGTATTTT
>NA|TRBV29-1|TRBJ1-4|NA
CSVGERGMEKLFF
TGCAGCGTTGGGGAGAGAGGGATGGAAAAACTGTTTTTT
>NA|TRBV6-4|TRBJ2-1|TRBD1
CASSKTGDPYNEQFF
TGTGCCAGCAGTAAGACAGGGGACCCCTACAATGAGCAGTTCTTC
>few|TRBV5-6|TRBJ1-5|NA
CASSLEQSNQPQHF
TGTGCCAGCAGCTTGGAACAGAGCAATCAGCCCCAGCATTTT
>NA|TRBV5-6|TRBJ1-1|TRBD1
CASIAGQGAMNTEAFF
TGTGCCAGCATCGCCGGGCAGGGGGCCATGAACACTGAAGCTTTCTTT
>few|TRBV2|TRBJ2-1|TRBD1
CASRARDRGVDEQFF
TGTGCCAGCAGGGCGCGGGACAGGGGTGTGGATGAGCAGTTCTTC
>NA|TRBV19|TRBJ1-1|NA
CASGNRDTEAFF
TGTGCCAGCGGGAACAGGGATACTGAAGCTTTCTTT
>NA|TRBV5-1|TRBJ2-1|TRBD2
CASSPGLAGVYEQFF
TGCGCCAGCAGCCCCGGACTAGCGGGGGTCTATGAGCAGTTCTTC
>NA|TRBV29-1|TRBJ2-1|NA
CSVSNGNEQFF
TGCAGCGTTTCTAATGGTAATGAGCAGTTCTTC
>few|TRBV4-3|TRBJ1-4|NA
CASSQVWGGQEKLFF
TGCGCCAGCAGCCAAGTCTGGGGTGGACAGGAAAAACTGTTTTTT
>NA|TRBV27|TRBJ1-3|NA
CASSLPPTRCLSGNTIYF
TGTGCCAGCAGCCTACCTCCGACCAGGTGCCTCTCTGGAAACACCATATATTTT
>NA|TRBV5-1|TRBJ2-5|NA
CASKLSQETQYF
TGCGCCAGCAAGTTGAGCCAAGAGACCCAGTACTTC
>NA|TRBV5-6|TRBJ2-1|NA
CASSLVAHRDPSSYNEQFF
TGTGCCAGCAGCTTGGTAGCCCACAGGGATCCCAGCTCCTACAATGAGCAGTTCTTC
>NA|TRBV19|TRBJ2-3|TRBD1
CASSGTGTGTDTQYF
TGTGCCAGTAGCGGGACAGGGACGGGCACAGATACGCAGTATTTT
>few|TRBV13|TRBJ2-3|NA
CASSFKPSTDTQYF
TGTGCCAGCAGCTTTAAGCCTAGCACAGATACGCAGTATTTT
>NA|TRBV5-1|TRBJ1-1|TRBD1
CASSLERQGASMNTEAFF
TGCGCCAGCAGCTTGGAACGGCAGGGGGCTTCTATGAACACTGAAGCTTTCTTT
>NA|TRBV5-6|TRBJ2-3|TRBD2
CASSYGLVQDTQYF
TGTGCCAGCAGCTATGGACTAGTTCAAGATACGCAGTATTTT
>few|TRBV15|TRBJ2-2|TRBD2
CATSGEGLTTGELFF
TGTGCCACCAGCGGGGAGGGACTCACCACCGGGGAGCTGTTTTTT
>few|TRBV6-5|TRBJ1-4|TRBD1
CASSPPGTAGEKLFF
TGTGCCAGCAGTCCTCCAGGGACAGCTGGCGAAAAACTGTTTTTT